Below are 29 T cell receptor beta chains sequenced from a single sample in a study of blood T cell repertoires in COVID-19. Measured with immunoSEQ multiplex PCR; TCRdb has only the in-frame clones, and not every one. Of just under 150,000 clones in the sample, approximately 89% were seen once. What was sequenced was peripheral blood. These receptors were taken from a human donor in a cohort sampled during active COVID-19.

This chain uses TRBV6-4 with TRBJ2-2, with D unresolved. The CDR3 extends over 13 amino acids. Between the trimmed V and J ends, which lost 6 bases and 1 base, there was a span of 6 bases. Per the germline V gene, CDR1 is MRHNA and CDR2 is SNTAGT. Here the CDR3 reads CASSLRNTGELFF. As DNA, the CDR3 is TGTGCCAGCAGCCTACGGAACACCGGGGAGCTGTTTTTT.

CDR3 amino acids: CASTRRGGNTEAFF. As DNA, the CDR3 is TGTGCCAGCACCAGAAGGGGTGGGAACACTGAAGCTTTCTTT. J is TRBJ1-1 and V is TRBV3-1 (or the pseudogene TRBV3-2); D perhaps matches TRBD1 (5 bases). The V end lost 7 bases, the J end lost 1 base, and 13 bases lay between the germline ends. CDR1 LGHDT and CDR2 YNNKEL come from the germline V gene (reference sequence). CDR3 size: 14 residues.

This chain connects TRBV4-1 to TRBJ2-1; unclear D gene. Germline-derived CDR1 and CDR2 are MGHRA and YSYEKL. Trimming took off 4 bases at V and 5 bases at J, with 3 bases between the two ends. This CDR3 has 11 residues. CDR3 coding DNA: TGCGCCAGCAGCCTCAACAATGAGCAGTTCTTC. It codes for CASSLNNEQFF.

J is TRBJ1-2 and V is TRBV6-6; possible D gene TRBD1, 6 bases. The CDR3 sequence is 14 residues long. From germline, CDR1 is MNHNY and CDR2 SVGAGI (reference sequence). V was trimmed by 2 bases and J by 6 bases, leaving 13 bases between them. The CDR3 loop reads CASSYVGAGNGYTF. The DNA for the CDR3 is TGTGCCAGCAGTTACGTGGGGGCTGGGAATGGCTACACCTTC.

The chain combines TRBV7-2 with TRBJ2-3; 10 bases line up with TRBD2. Germline V gene data show CDR1 as SGHTA and CDR2 as FQGNSA. The junction had 2 bases not matched to a gene; V was cut back by 1 base and J by 4 bases. CDR3 length equals 15 residues. CDR3 sequence: CASSLVAGGADTQYF. DNA for the CDR3: TGTGCCAGCAGCTTAGTAGCGGGGGGTGCAGATACGCAGTATTTT.

The chain couples TRBV7-2 to TRBJ1-3; D remains unclear. Germline CDR1 is SGHTA and CDR2 is FQGNSA. The length of the CDR3 is 14 residues. Deletions cut 0 bases from V and 2 bases from J, with 5 bases between. This CDR3 is CASSLASTGNTIYF. The DNA of the CDR3 is TGTGCCAGCAGCTTAGCCTCTACTGGAAACACCATATATTTT.

The chain is built from TRBV11-2 and TRBJ1-4; a possible D gene is TRBD1 (5 bases). Germline V gives CDR1 SGHAT, CDR2 FQNNGV. Trimming removed 7 bases from V and 8 bases from J, with 14 bases in between. This CDR3 is 13 amino acids long. The CDR3 loop reads CASTSQSGEKLFF. The CDR3 DNA is TGTGCCAGCACCTCGCAGTCAGGGGAAAAACTGTTTTTT.

This clone was seen once. The chain joins TRBV6-6 to TRBJ2-7; 10 bases match TRBD1. The CDR3 sequence is 14 residues long. Germline CDR1 is MNHNY and CDR2 is SVGAGI (reference sequence). V shed 6 bases, J shed 1 base, and the junction held 3 bases outside the gene matches. The CDR3 nucleotides read TGTGCCAGCAGATGGACAGGGGGATCCTACGAGCAGTACTTC. Amino acid sequence: CASRWTGGSYEQYF.

The CDR3 sequence: CASSLEVSGYTF. CDR3 sequence (DNA): TGTGCCAGCAGCTTAGAAGTCAGTGGCTACACCTTC. The chain is built from TRBV7-9 and TRBJ1-2; no clear D. V dropped 1 base and J dropped 7 bases, with 7 bases sitting between them. The germline CDR1 and CDR2 sequences are SEHNR and FQNEAQ (reference sequence). CDR3 length: 12 residues. Variable domain in full (rest from reference TRBV7-9 and TRBJ1-2): DTGVSQNPRHKITKRGQNVTFRCDPISEHNRLYWYRQTLGQGPEFLTYFQNEAQLEKSRLLSDRFSAERPKGSFSTLEIQRTEQGDSAMYLCASSLEVSGYTFGSGTRLTVV.

This chain links TRBV9 with TRBJ2-7; no clear D gene. Trimming left V 4 bases short and J 1 base short, with 9 bases between. From germline, CDR1 is SGDLS and CDR2 YYNGEE. The CDR3 sequence is 13 residues long. The chain's CDR3 is CASSPLGSYEQYF. The DNA for the CDR3 is TGTGCCAGCAGCCCCCTCGGGTCCTACGAGCAGTACTTC.

The chain joins TRBV10-2 to TRBJ2-3, with 7 bases that match TRBD2. J lost 4 bases, V lost 3 bases, and 7 bases had no gene match. Germline V gene sequence: CDR1 WSHSY, CDR2 SAAADI. The CDR3 loop spans 15 amino acids. The CDR3 sequence: CASSDRTSFPDTQYF. CDR3 nucleotides: TGCGCCAGCAGTGATAGGACTAGTTTTCCAGATACGCAGTATTTT.

This chain connects TRBV5-1 to TRBJ1-4; no definite D call. Germline lookup yields CDR1 SGHRS and CDR2 YFSETQ. Trimming took 4 bases from V and 5 from J, leaving 18 bases between them. This CDR3 spans 16 amino acids. In nucleotides, the CDR3 is TGCGCCAGCAGCCCCACCCCGGCCTCGGGAAATGAAAAACTGTTTTTT. Its protein product is CASSPTPASGNEKLFF.

V usage is TRBV5-1 and J usage is TRBJ1-1; D is perhaps TRBD1 (6 bases). Germline-derived CDR1 and CDR2 are SGHRS and YFSETQ. The V gene lost 4 bases and the J gene lost 4 bases, with 14 bases spanning the gap. The CDR3 consists of 14 residues. The chain's CDR3 is CASSSRGWATEAFF. The CDR3 DNA reads as TGCGCCAGCAGCAGCAGGGGATGGGCCACTGAAGCTTTCTTT.

The chain links TRBV2 to TRBJ1-1; 8 nucleotides match TRBD1. CDR3 size: 13 residues. Germline trimming cut 7 bases from V and 0 bases from J; bases unmatched to any gene: 1. Germline values: CDR1 SNHLY, CDR2 FYNNEI. CDR3: CASKGQVNTEAFF. The DNA of the CDR3 is TGTGCCAGCAAGGGACAGGTGAACACTGAAGCTTTCTTT.

CDR3 sequence (DNA): TGTGCCAGCACCGGGTGGGGAAACACCATATATTTT. It translates to CASTGWGNTIYF. The rearrangement links TRBV6-5 to TRBJ1-3; no firm D call. V lost 7 bases and J 4 bases, leaving 8 bases between the germline ends. Germline V gene lookup returns CDR1 MNHEY and CDR2 SVGAGI. This CDR3 region has 12 residues.

This rearrangement joins TRBV7-2 to TRBJ2-1; 8 positions agree with TRBD2. The germline V gene encodes CDR1 SGHTA and CDR2 FQGNSA. This CDR3 contains 15 residues. J gave up 8 bases and V 5 bases, and 11 bases lay outside the gene matches. CDR3 coding DNA: TGTGCCAGCAGCATCGGGAGGGGGGAGCGCGATGAGCAGTTCTTC. This sequence encodes CASSIGRGERDEQFF.

The rearrangement joins TRBV9 to TRBJ2-3, with 13 positions matching TRBD2. In germline, CDR1 is SGDLS, CDR2 YYNGEE. With 3 bases clipped from V and 2 bases from J, the junction kept 6 bases outside the gene matches. The CDR3 is 17 amino acids. The CDR3 spells CASSDSTSGGATDTQYF. CDR3 coding DNA: TGTGCCAGCAGCGACAGTACTAGCGGGGGGGCCACAGATACGCAGTATTTT.

The rearrangement uses TRBV2 and TRBJ1-1; possible D gene TRBD1, 5 bases. This CDR3 has 14 amino acids. The germline gives CDR1 SNHLY, CDR2 FYNNEI. Trimming pared 2 bases from V and 4 bases from J, leaving 11 bases between. The CDR3 protein is CASSERQTLTEAFF. The CDR3 bases are TGTGCCAGCAGTGAAAGACAGACCCTCACTGAAGCTTTCTTT.

This clone was observed a single time. V and J are TRBV11-1 and TRBJ1-2; 8 nucleotides align to TRBD1. This CDR3 has 15 residues. Germline loops: CDR1 SGHAT, CDR2 FQDESV (reference sequence). V was pared by 5 bases and J by 6 bases, with 11 bases of the junction left unmatched. DNA of the CDR3: TGTGCCAGCAGCCCAGGGGGCCGTAAGGCCCATGGCTACACCTTC. Translated: CASSPGGRKAHGYTF.

This chain links TRBV5-1 with TRBJ2-5, with D maybe TRBD1 (6 bases). There are 14 residues in the CDR3. The ends were cut back, 3 bases at V and 5 bases at J, with 14 bases in the middle. Germline assignment: CDR1 SGHRS and CDR2 YFSETQ. This CDR3 is CASSSLQGLETQYF. In nucleotides, the CDR3 is TGCGCCAGCAGCTCCTTACAGGGATTGGAGACCCAGTACTTC.

The CDR3 DNA reads TGTGCCAGCAGCGTAGAGGAGATCTACAATGAGCAGTTCTTC. This gives the protein CASSVEEIYNEQFF. The chain uses TRBV9 and TRBJ2-1; D not resolved. The germline V gene encodes CDR1 SGDLS and CDR2 YYNGEE. The V end lost 0 bases, the J end lost 3 bases, and 7 bases lay between the germline ends. The CDR3 has 14 residues.

The chain employs TRBV7-2 and TRBJ2-7, with D perhaps TRBD1 (6 bases). This CDR3 has 15 amino acids. The ends were cut back, 4 bases at V and 0 bases at J, with 13 bases in the middle. In germline, CDR1 is SGHTA, CDR2 FQGNSA. The CDR3 sequence is CASSSNRAYSYEQYF. The CDR3 bases are TGTGCCAGCAGCTCGAACAGGGCATACTCCTACGAGCAGTACTTC.

The V call is TRBV27, the J call TRBJ2-6; D perhaps matches TRBD1 (6 bases). The CDR3 runs to 18 residues. Germline V lookup: CDR1 MNHEY, CDR2 SMNVEV (reference sequence). V lost 5 bases and J lost 1, with 18 bases in between. The CDR3: CASSRFGTPISGANVLTF. In DNA form, the CDR3 reads TGTGCCAGCAGTCGGTTTGGGACACCTATTTCTGGGGCCAACGTCCTGACTTTC. Full variable domain (remainder filled in from reference TRBV27 and TRBJ2-6): EAQVTQNPRYLITVTGKKLTVTCSQNMNHEYMSWYRQDPGLGLRQIYYSMNVEVTDKGDVPEGYKVSRKEKRNFPLILESPSPNQTSLYFCASSRFGTPISGANVLTFGAGSRLTVL.

A single count supports this clone. The chain combines TRBV15 with TRBJ1-2; TRBD1 matches 7 bases. This CDR3 has 17 amino acids. Germline CDR1 is LNHNV and CDR2 is YYDKDF (reference sequence). J was trimmed by 2 bases and V by 0 bases; bases with no gene match: 9. CDR3 sequence reads: CATSRELQGVFNYGYTF. The CDR3 DNA sequence: TGTGCCACCAGCAGAGAACTCCAGGGGGTTTTCAACTATGGCTACACCTTC.

J is TRBJ1-1 and V is TRBV6-5; 7 nucleotides agree with TRBD1. Germline CDR1 and CDR2: MNHEY and SVGAGI. The V segment lost 9 bases and the J segment 3 bases; nucleotides outside the gene matches: 10. CDR3 length: 14 amino acids. In DNA form, the CDR3 reads TGTGCCAGTTCGTCAGGGGGGTATTACACTGAAGCTTTCTTT. It yields the protein CASSSGGYYTEAFF.

V is TRBV2 and J is TRBJ1-4; D perhaps matches TRBD1 (5 bases). V shed 1 base and J shed 6 bases, with 15 bases lying between them. CDR1 and CDR2 (germline): SNHLY, FYNNEI. CDR3 length equals 16 residues. Here the CDR3 DNA reads TGTGCCAGCAGTGAAGATACCGAGCCAGGGCATGAAAAACTGTTTTTT. Protein sequence: CASSEDTEPGHEKLFF.

This chain links TRBV5-1 with TRBJ2-1, with D possibly matching TRBD2 (5 bases). This CDR3 spans 13 amino acids. Germline CDR1 is SGHRS and CDR2 is YFSETQ. Trimming cost V 4 bases and J 7 bases, with 12 bases left between them. CDR3 protein: CASSPAPGNEQFF. The CDR3 region has the DNA TGCGCCAGCAGCCCTGCCCCGGGGAATGAGCAGTTCTTC.

The genes are TRBV9 and TRBJ1-5, with 9 bases lining up with TRBD1. The CDR3 has 14 amino acids. CDR1 is SGDLS, CDR2 YYNGEE, per germline. V shed 3 bases, J shed 4 bases, and the junction held 2 bases outside the gene matches. CDR3 nucleotides: TGTGCCAGCAGCGCCGACAGGGGGAATCAGCCCCAGCATTTT. It translates to CASSADRGNQPQHF.

This chain joins TRBV6-5 and TRBJ1-1; 11 bases line up with TRBD1. The trim removed 2 bases at V and 6 bases at J, leaving 5 bases unmatched. Germline CDR1 and CDR2: MNHEY and SVGAGI. The CDR3 has 15 residues. CDR3 loop: CASSYDGQGAAEAFF. The CDR3 DNA follows: TGTGCCAGCAGTTACGACGGACAGGGGGCGGCTGAAGCTTTCTTT.